This T cell receptor (beta chain) emerged from a study of T cell changes during pregnancy in multiple sclerosis. Some clones are missing from TCRdb's copy, which holds only in-frame ones; the method was immunoSEQ multiplex PCR. The sample has roughly 38,000 clones, around 93% seen once. Germline V gene lookup returns CDR1 KGHSH and CDR2 LQKENI. The CDR3 sequence is 15 residues long. V was pared by 2 bases and J by 0 bases, with 10 bases between. The material was CD4+ T cells from peripheral blood mononuclear cells, obtained in the third trimester of pregnancy. The V gene is TRBV18, the J gene TRBJ1-1; TRBD1 is a possible D gene (5 bases). The sequence was obtained from a female donor with multiple sclerosis, enrolled in a pregnancy study. The CDR3 DNA reads TGTGCCAGCTCACCAACCCCAGGGATGAACACTGAAGCTTTCTTT. As protein: CASSPTPGMNTEAFF.